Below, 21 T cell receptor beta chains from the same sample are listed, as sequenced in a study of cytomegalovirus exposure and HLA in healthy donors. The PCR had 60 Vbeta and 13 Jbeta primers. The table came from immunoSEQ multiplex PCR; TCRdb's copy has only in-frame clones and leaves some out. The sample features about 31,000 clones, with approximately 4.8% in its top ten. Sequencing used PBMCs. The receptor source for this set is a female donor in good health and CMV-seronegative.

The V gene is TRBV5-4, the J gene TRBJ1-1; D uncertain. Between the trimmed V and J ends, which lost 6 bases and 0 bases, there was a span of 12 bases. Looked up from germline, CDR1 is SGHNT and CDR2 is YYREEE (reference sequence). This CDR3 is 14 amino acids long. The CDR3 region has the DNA TGTGCCAGCATCCCTAGAGGGATGAACACTGAAGCTTTCTTT. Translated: CASIPRGMNTEAFF.

In DNA, the CDR3 is TGTGCCAGCAGCCCGCACCCGACTAGCGGGGGAACAGATACGCAGTATTTT. It codes for CASSPHPTSGGTDTQYF. The chain carries TRBV9 and TRBJ2-3; TRBD2 agrees at 12 bases. Germline V gives CDR1 SGDLS, CDR2 YYNGEE. The CDR3 spans 17 residues. The V segment lost 4 bases and the J segment 3 bases; nucleotides outside the gene matches: 9. Full variable domain (missing parts from reference TRBV9 and TRBJ2-3): DSGVTQTPKHLITATGQRVTLRCSPRSGDLSVYWYQQSLDQGLQFLIQYYNGEERAKGNILERFSAQQFPDLHSELNLSSLELGDSALYFCASSPHPTSGGTDTQYFGPGTRLTVL.

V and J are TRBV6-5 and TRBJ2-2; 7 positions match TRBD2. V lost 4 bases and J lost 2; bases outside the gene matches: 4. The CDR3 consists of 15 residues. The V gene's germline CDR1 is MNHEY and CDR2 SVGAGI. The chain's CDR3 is CASSWTGGNTGELFF. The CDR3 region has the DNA TGTGCCAGCAGTTGGACGGGGGGAAACACCGGGGAGCTGTTTTTT.

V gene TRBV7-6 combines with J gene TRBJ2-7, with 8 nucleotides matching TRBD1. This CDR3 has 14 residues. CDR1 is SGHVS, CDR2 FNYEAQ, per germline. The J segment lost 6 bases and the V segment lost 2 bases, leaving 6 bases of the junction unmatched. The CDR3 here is CASSLKTGEIEQYF. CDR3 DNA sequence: TGTGCCAGCAGCTTAAAGACAGGGGAGATCGAGCAGTACTTC.

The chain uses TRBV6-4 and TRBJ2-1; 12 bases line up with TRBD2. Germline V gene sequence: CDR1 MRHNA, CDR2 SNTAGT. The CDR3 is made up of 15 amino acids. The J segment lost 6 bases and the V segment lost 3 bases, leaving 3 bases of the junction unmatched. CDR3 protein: CASSEASGGANEQFF. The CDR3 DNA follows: TGTGCCAGCAGTGAGGCTAGCGGGGGGGCCAATGAGCAGTTCTTC.

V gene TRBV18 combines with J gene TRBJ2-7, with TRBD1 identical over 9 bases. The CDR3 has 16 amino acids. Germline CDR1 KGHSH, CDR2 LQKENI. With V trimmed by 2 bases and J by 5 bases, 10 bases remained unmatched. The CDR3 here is CASSPGTGGFGDEQYF. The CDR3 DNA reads TGTGCCAGCTCACCAGGTACAGGGGGCTTCGGCGACGAGCAGTACTTC.

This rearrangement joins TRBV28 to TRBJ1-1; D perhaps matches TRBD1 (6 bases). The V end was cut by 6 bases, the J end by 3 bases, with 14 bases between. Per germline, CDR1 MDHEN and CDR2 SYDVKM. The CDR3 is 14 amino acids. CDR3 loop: CASRPGGAHTEAFF. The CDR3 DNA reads TGTGCCAGCAGGCCCGGGGGGGCACACACTGAAGCTTTCTTT. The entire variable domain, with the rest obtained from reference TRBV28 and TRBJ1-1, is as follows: DVKVTQSSRYLVKRTGEKVFLECVQDMDHENMFWYRQDPGLGLRLIYFSYDVKMKEKGDIPEGYSVSREKKERFSLILESASTNQTSMYLCASRPGGAHTEAFFGQGTRLTVV.

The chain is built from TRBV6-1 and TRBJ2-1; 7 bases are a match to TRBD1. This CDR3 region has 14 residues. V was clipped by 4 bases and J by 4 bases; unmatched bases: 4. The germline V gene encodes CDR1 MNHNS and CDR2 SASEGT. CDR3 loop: CASSAVGQYNEQFF. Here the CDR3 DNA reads TGTGCCAGCAGTGCGGTGGGACAGTACAATGAGCAGTTCTTC.

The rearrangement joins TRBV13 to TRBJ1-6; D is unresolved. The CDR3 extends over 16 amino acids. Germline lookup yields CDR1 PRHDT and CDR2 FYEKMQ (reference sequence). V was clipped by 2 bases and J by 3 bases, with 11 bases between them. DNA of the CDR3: TGTGCCAGCAGCTTACCGGGAGAGGGCTATAATTCACCCCTCCACTTT. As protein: CASSLPGEGYNSPLHF.

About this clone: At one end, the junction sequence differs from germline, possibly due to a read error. The DNA for the CDR3 is TGCGCCAGCAGCTCGGAGACCCGGACAGGGAGTTCCTTC. It encodes CASSSETRTGSSF. The chain recombines TRBV5-1 with TRBJ2-7, with 8 nucleotides matching TRBD1. In germline, CDR1 is SGHRS, CDR2 YFSETQ. The CDR3 length is 13 residues.

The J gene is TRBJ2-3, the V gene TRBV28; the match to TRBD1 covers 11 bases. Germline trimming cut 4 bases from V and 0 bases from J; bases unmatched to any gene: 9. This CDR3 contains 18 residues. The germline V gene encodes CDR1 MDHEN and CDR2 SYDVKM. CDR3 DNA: TGTGCCAGCAGTTGGTCGGGACAGGGGGAAACTAGCACAGATACGCAGTATTTT. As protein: CASSWSGQGETSTDTQYF. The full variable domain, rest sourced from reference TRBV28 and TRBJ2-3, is DVKVTQSSRYLVKRTGEKVFLECVQDMDHENMFWYRQDPGLGLRLIYFSYDVKMKEKGDIPEGYSVSREKKERFSLILESASTNQTSMYLCASSWSGQGETSTDTQYFGPGTRLTVL.

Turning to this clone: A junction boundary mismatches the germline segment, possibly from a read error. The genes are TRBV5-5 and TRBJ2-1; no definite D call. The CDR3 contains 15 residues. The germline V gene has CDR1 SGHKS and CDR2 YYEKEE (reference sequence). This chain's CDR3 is CASSPKGDSDNEQFF. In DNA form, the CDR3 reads TGTGCCAGCAGCCCCAAAGGAGACTCCGACAATGAGCAGTTCTTC. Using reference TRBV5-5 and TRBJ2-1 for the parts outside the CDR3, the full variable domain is DAGVTQSPTHLIKTRGQQVTLRCSPISGHKSVSWYQQVLGQGPQFIFQYYEKEERGRGNFPDRFSARQFPNYSSELNVNALLLGDSALYLCASSPKGDSDNEQFFGPGTRLTVL.

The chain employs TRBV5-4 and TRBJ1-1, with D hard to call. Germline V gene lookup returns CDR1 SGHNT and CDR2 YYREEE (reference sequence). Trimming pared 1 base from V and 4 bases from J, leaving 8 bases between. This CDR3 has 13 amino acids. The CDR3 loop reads CASSLLGSTEAFF. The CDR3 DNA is TGTGCCAGCAGCTTGTTAGGGAGCACTGAAGCTTTCTTT. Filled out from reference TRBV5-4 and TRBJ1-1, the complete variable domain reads ETGVTQSPTHLIKTRGQQVTLRCSSQSGHNTVSWYQQALGQGPQFIFQYYREEENGRGNFPPRFSGLQFPNYSSELNVNALELDDSALYLCASSLLGSTEAFFGQGTRLTVV.

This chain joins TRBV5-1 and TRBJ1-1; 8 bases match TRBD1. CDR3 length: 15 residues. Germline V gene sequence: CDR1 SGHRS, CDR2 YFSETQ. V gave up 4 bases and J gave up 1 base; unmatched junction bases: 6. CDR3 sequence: CASSTLTGANTEAFF. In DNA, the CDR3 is TGCGCCAGCAGCACCTTGACAGGGGCGAACACTGAAGCTTTCTTT.

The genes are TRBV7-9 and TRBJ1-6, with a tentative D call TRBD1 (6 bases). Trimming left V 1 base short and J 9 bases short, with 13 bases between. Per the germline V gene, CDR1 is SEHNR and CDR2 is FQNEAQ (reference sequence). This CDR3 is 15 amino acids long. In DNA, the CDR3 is TGTGCCAGCAGCTTAGACACAGGGCGAGGTTCACCCCTCCACTTT. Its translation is CASSLDTGRGSPLHF. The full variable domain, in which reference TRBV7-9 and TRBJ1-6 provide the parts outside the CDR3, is DTGVSQNPRHKITKRGQNVTFRCDPISEHNRLYWYRQTLGQGPEFLTYFQNEAQLEKSRLLSDRFSAERPKGSFSTLEIQRTEQGDSAMYLCASSLDTGRGSPLHFGNGTRLTVT.

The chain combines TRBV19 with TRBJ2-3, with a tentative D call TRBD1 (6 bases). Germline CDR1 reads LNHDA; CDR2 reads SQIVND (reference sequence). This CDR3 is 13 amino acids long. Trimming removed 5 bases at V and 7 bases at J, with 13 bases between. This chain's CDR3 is CASSHTGRNTQYF. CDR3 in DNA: TGTGCCAGTAGTCATACAGGGCGGAATACGCAGTATTTT.

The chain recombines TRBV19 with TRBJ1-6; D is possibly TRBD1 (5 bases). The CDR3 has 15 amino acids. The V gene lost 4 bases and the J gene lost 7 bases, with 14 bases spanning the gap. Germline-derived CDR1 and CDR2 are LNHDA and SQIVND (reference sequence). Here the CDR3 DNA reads TGTGCCAGTAGTAAACCGGGACTGGAGAATTCACCCCTCCACTTT. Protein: CASSKPGLENSPLHF.

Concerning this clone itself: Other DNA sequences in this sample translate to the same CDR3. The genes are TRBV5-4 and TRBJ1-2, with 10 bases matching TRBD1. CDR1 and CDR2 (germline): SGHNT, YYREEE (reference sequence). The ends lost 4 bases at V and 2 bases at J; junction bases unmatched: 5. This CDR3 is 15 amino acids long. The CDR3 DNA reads TGTGCCAGCAGCCATAGGGACAGGGGAAACTATGGCTACACCTTC. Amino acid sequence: CASSHRDRGNYGYTF.

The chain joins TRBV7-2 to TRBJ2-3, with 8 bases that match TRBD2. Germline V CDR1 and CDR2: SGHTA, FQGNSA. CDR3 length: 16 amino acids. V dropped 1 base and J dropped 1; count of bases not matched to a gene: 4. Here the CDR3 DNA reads TGTGCCAGCAGCTTAGGACGGCGGGGGGGCACAGATACGCAGTATTTT. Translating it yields CASSLGRRGGTDTQYF.

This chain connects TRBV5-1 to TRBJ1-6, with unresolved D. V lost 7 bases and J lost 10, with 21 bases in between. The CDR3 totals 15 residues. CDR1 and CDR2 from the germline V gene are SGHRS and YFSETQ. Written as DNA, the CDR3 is TGCGCCAGCGGTCCTGGGAGGGCGGTTGAATCACCCCTCCACTTT. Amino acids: CASGPGRAVESPLHF.

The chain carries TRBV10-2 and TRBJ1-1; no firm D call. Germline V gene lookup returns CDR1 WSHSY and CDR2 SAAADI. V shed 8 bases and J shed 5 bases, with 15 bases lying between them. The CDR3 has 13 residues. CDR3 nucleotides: TGCGCCAGCTTCTTGAACAGTGGGACTGAAGCTTTCTTT. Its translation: CASFLNSGTEAFF.